This T cell receptor (beta chain) derives from a study of blood T cell repertoires in COVID-19. The overall study: Acute-phase and convalescent COVID-19 samples originated in the United States, Italy and Spain. Sources were T cells, B-cell-depleted T cells, or PBMCs; the material itself was cDNA or gDNA.

Authors' methods: Amplifying reference gene primers gave estimates of nucleated cell counts. Sequencing was performed with immunoSEQ multiplex PCR; in TCRdb, only in-frame clones are kept and a portion is missing. V, J and clone size reflect that table, while D and trimming were determined from the DNA. Counted here are over 100,000 clones, more than 65% occurring once; the ten biggest clones make up approximately 7.9%. This clone was counted only a few times. V lost 6 bases and J 2 bases, leaving 11 bases between the germline ends. The CDR3 consists of 14 residues. Per the germline V gene, CDR1 is MGHDK and CDR2 is SYGVNS.

The receptor comes from a woman aged 80 or over with active or convalescent COVID-19. The chain carries TRBV25-1 and TRBJ1-3; D is possibly TRBD1 (5 bases). The sequencing sample was made of peripheral blood. The CDR3 is CASRGGTAGNTIYF. For the CDR3, the DNA is TGTGCCAGCAGAGGAGGGACTGCTGGAAACACCATATATTTT.